This entry lists 22 T cell receptor beta chains sequenced from one sample in a study of cytomegalovirus exposure and HLA in healthy donors. The PCR used 60 Vbeta and 13 Jbeta primers. Method: immunoSEQ multiplex PCR; TCRdb's copy keeps in-frame clones and lacks some. Of under 150,000 clones in the sample, around 77% are singletons; the top ten hold around 1.8%. The sample taken for sequencing was PBMCs. The source is a woman aged 45 to 65 in good health and CMV-seronegative.

This clone appeared a few times. For the CDR3, the DNA is TGTGCCAGCAGCTTGCAGGGTGCCTACGAGCAGTACGTC. Translation: CASSLQGAYEQYV. The rearrangement links TRBV7-2 to TRBJ2-7, with TRBD1 as a possible D gene (5 bases). The CDR3 spans 13 residues. V was pared by 3 bases and J by 2 bases, with 8 bases between. Per the germline V gene, CDR1 is SGHTA and CDR2 is FQGNSA.

There are a few counts of this clone. One junction end disagrees with the germline gene, perhaps due to a read error. The chain combines TRBV7-9 with TRBJ1-5; D remains unclear. The CDR3 is 13 amino acids. Germline-derived CDR1 and CDR2 are SEHNR and FQNEAQ (reference sequence). CDR3 protein: CASSFSSNQPQNF. In DNA form, the CDR3 reads TGTGCCAGCAGCTTTAGCAGCAATCAGCCCCAGAATTTT.

The chain is built from TRBV29-1 and TRBJ2-1; 8 nucleotides line up with TRBD1. The J segment lost 3 bases and the V segment lost 5 bases, leaving 3 bases of the junction unmatched. Germline V gene sequence: CDR1 SQVTM, CDR2 ANQGSEA. CDR3 length: 13 amino acids. CDR3: CSVSDRGYNEQFF. The DNA of the CDR3 is TGCAGCGTTTCCGACAGGGGCTACAATGAGCAGTTCTTC.

The J gene is TRBJ1-1, the V gene TRBV5-6, with a possible D match to TRBD1 (5 bases). Germline V lookup: CDR1 SGHDT, CDR2 YYEEEE. This CDR3 contains 15 residues. The germline V and J ends were trimmed by 0 bases and 2 bases, with 11 bases remaining between them. DNA for the CDR3: TGTGCCAGCAGCTTGGGTTGGACATCCAACACTGAAGCTTTCTTT. It specifies CASSLGWTSNTEAFF. Based on the CDR3 plus reference TRBV5-6 and TRBJ1-1, the full variable domain is DAGVTQSPTHLIKTRGQQVTLRCSPKSGHDTVSWYQQALGQGPQFIFQYYEEEERQRGNFPDRFSGHQFPNYSSELNVNALLLGDSALYLCASSLGWTSNTEAFFGQGTRLTVV.

The chain carries TRBV18 and TRBJ2-7, with TRBD1 matching 8 bases. The junction had 5 bases not matched to a gene; V was cut back by 2 bases and J by 5 bases. The CDR3 sequence is 14 residues long. Germline-derived CDR1 and CDR2 are KGHSH and LQKENI. CDR3 DNA sequence: TGTGCCAGCTCACCAGGGGACAGGTTCAACGAGCAGTACGTC. It is translated as CASSPGDRFNEQYV.

J is TRBJ1-1 and V is TRBV29-1; D not resolved. Trimming took 5 bases from V and 4 from J, leaving 11 bases between them. CDR3 size: 12 residues. Germline V gene lookup returns CDR1 SQVTM and CDR2 ANQGSEA. The CDR3 spells CSVQITGTEAFF. CDR3 nucleotide sequence: TGCAGCGTTCAAATAACGGGCACTGAAGCTTTCTTT.

In its sample, this clone was seen a few times. The chain carries TRBV7-9 and TRBJ1-5, with D perhaps TRBD1 (5 bases). V shed 3 bases and J shed 4 bases, with 13 bases lying between them. Germline V gene lookup returns CDR1 SEHNR and CDR2 FQNEAQ (reference sequence). This CDR3 is 15 amino acids long. The CDR3 nucleotides read TGTGCCAGCAGCTTCTCCGGCCAGGGAAATCAGCCCCAGCATTTT. Residues: CASSFSGQGNQPQHF.

The CDR3 loop is CASSQDGTGRADTQYF. The CDR3 DNA follows: TGCGCCAGCAGCCAAGATGGGACAGGGCGGGCAGATACGCAGTATTTT. The rearrangement joins TRBV4-3 to TRBJ2-3, with TRBD1 identical over 9 bases. CDR3 length: 16 amino acids. The V segment lost 0 bases and the J segment 4 bases; nucleotides outside the gene matches: 5. Germline values: CDR1 LGHNA, CDR2 YSLEER.

V is TRBV5-5 and J is TRBJ1-5, with TRBD1 matching 7 bases. V lost 4 bases and J lost 3; bases outside the gene matches: 13. The CDR3 is made up of 17 amino acids. The germline V gene has CDR1 SGHKS and CDR2 YYEKEE (reference sequence). The CDR3 here is CASSGHRGSAYNQPQHF. The CDR3 coding sequence is TGTGCCAGCAGCGGGCACAGGGGATCGGCGTACAATCAGCCCCAGCATTTT.

The chain carries TRBV5-6 and TRBJ1-1; D is undetermined. Germline V gene data show CDR1 as SGHDT and CDR2 as YYEEEE. The CDR3 runs 12 residues. The ends were cut back, 1 base at V and 3 bases at J, with 4 bases in the middle. The CDR3 reads CASSLTYTEAFF. CDR3 sequence (DNA): TGTGCCAGCAGCTTGACTTACACTGAAGCTTTCTTT.

This clone was detected once. The chain links TRBV5-4 to TRBJ2-1; possible D gene TRBD2, 5 bases. V gave up 0 bases and J gave up 9 bases, with 10 bases separating them. Germline V lookup: CDR1 SGHNT, CDR2 YYREEE (reference sequence). This CDR3 is 13 amino acids long. CDR3 in amino acids: CASSLVSRVEQFF. The CDR3 DNA follows: TGTGCCAGCAGCTTGGTCTCGCGGGTTGAGCAGTTCTTC. The whole variable domain, filled in from reference TRBV5-4 and TRBJ2-1, reads ETGVTQSPTHLIKTRGQQVTLRCSSQSGHNTVSWYQQALGQGPQFIFQYYREEENGRGNFPPRFSGLQFPNYSSELNVNALELDDSALYLCASSLVSRVEQFFGPGTRLTVL.

This chain uses TRBV19 with TRBJ1-2; D is undetermined. CDR1 is LNHDA and CDR2 is SQIVND in the germline V gene (reference sequence). The CDR3 consists of 17 residues. The V gene lost 3 bases and the J gene lost 2 bases, with 19 bases spanning the gap. The CDR3 nucleotides read TGTGCCAGTAGTATTGAAGCTGCGAGAGTCCAAAACTATGGCTACACCTTC. It translates to CASSIEAARVQNYGYTF.

The gene calls are TRBV6-1 and TRBJ1-1, with a tentative D call TRBD1 (5 bases). CDR3 length: 15 residues. Deletions cut 10 bases from V and 1 base from J, with 19 bases between. CDR1 is MNHNS, CDR2 SASEGT, per germline. CDR3 nucleotide sequence: TGTGCCACCAGAGAGGGGCGGGGGGGGAACACTGAAGCTTTCTTT. This codes for CATREGRGGNTEAFF.

The V and J genes are TRBV5-6 and TRBJ2-4; 8 bases are a match to TRBD1. J gave up 3 bases and V 2 bases, and 1 base lay outside the gene matches. The CDR3 covers 14 residues. The germline CDR1 and CDR2 sequences are SGHDT and YYEEEE. The CDR3 bases are TGTGCCAGCAGCTTACAGGGGGGCAAAAACATTCAGTACTTC. Amino acids: CASSLQGGKNIQYF. Supplemented by reference TRBV5-6 and TRBJ2-4, the full variable domain reads DAGVTQSPTHLIKTRGQQVTLRCSPKSGHDTVSWYQQALGQGPQFIFQYYEEEERQRGNFPDRFSGHQFPNYSSELNVNALLLGDSALYLCASSLQGGKNIQYFGAGTRLSVL.

V is TRBV5-4 and J is TRBJ2-1; 7 nucleotides align to TRBD1. CDR1 is SGHNT and CDR2 is YYREEE in the germline V gene (reference sequence). V trimming: 1 base; J trimming: 3 bases; junction bases outside the gene matches: 4. The CDR3 is 15 amino acids. This chain's CDR3 is CASSLWDRGYNEQFF. The CDR3 bases are TGTGCCAGCAGCTTGTGGGACAGAGGCTACAATGAGCAGTTCTTC.

A single count supports this clone. The chain combines TRBV7-9 with TRBJ2-1, with 11 positions matching TRBD2. The CDR3 covers 15 residues. Germline-derived CDR1 and CDR2 are SEHNR and FQNEAQ (reference sequence). Trimming cost V 5 bases and J 4 bases; bases outside gene matches: 4. The CDR3 bases are TGTGCCAGCAGCCTTAGCGGGAGGGCATACAATGAGCAGTTCTTC. As protein: CASSLSGRAYNEQFF.

The chain couples TRBV6-6 to TRBJ2-7; 7 nucleotides match TRBD2. The CDR3 has 15 residues. With V trimmed by 3 bases and J by 6 bases, 11 bases remained unmatched. Germline V gene sequence: CDR1 MNHNY, CDR2 SVGAGI (reference sequence). CDR3 amino acids: CASSYRKGTTGEQYF. The CDR3 DNA sequence: TGTGCCAGCAGTTATCGGAAAGGGACTACGGGCGAGCAGTACTTC.

Only one count was recorded for this clone. The chain couples TRBV7-6 to TRBJ1-2; no reliable D call. CDR1 and CDR2 (germline): SGHVS, FNYEAQ. Trimming removed 2 bases at V and 1 base at J, with 14 bases between. The CDR3 covers 16 residues. The CDR3 here is CASSLYPVEVNYGYTF. Written as DNA, the CDR3 is TGTGCCAGCAGCTTATATCCCGTCGAGGTTAACTATGGCTACACCTTC.

The V call is TRBV2, the J call TRBJ2-6, with no clear D. V shed 1 base and J shed 4 bases, with 8 bases lying between them. CDR1 is SNHLY, CDR2 FYNNEI, per germline. The CDR3 is 15 residues long. CDR3 loop: CASSEGGAGANVLTF. CDR3 coding DNA: TGTGCCAGCAGTGAAGGAGGTGCGGGGGCCAACGTCCTGACTTTC.

The chain joins TRBV27 to TRBJ2-2, with 11 positions matching TRBD2. Germline CDR1 and CDR2: MNHEY and SMNVEV (reference sequence). The length of the CDR3 is 15 residues. J was trimmed by 4 bases and V by 5 bases; bases with no gene match: 3. The CDR3 coding sequence is TGTGCCAGCAGTAAACTAGCGGGAGCCACCGGGGAGCTGTTTTTT. It encodes CASSKLAGATGELFF.

CDR3 nucleotides: TGTGCTAGTGGTTTGGTAGTCGTCGACGAAGGGGCCTCCAATGAGCAGTTCTTC. This sequence encodes CASGLVVVDEGASNEQFF. The chain combines TRBV12-5 with TRBJ2-1; a weak D match, TRBD1 (5 bases). Germline V CDR1 and CDR2: LGHNT, FRNRAP. The CDR3 totals 18 residues. V dropped 0 bases and J dropped 6 bases, with 21 bases sitting between them. Combining the CDR3 with reference TRBV12-5 and TRBJ2-1 gives the whole variable domain DARVTQTPRHKVTEMGQEVTMRCQPILGHNTVFWYRQTMMQGLELLAYFRNRAPLDDSGMPKDRFSAEMPDATLATLKIQPSEPRDSAVYFCASGLVVVDEGASNEQFFGPGTRLTVL.

The J gene is TRBJ1-2, the V gene TRBV30, with D unclear. In germline, CDR1 is GTSNPN, CDR2 SVGIG (reference sequence). CDR3 length: 13 residues. V was pared by 1 base and J by 7 bases, with 13 bases between. This CDR3 is CAWSAHTGRGYTF. In DNA form, the CDR3 reads TGTGCCTGGAGTGCCCATACGGGTCGTGGCTACACCTTC.